These T cell receptor beta chains were read from a single sample in a study of blood T cell repertoires in COVID-19. This table comes from immunoSEQ multiplex PCR, and its TCRdb copy is limited to in-frame clones, with some not included. The sample includes 100,000 or so clones, around 84% of them seen just once. Sequencing input: peripheral blood. The receptors originated from a woman aged 60-75 years in a cohort sampled during active or convalescent COVID-19. Each CDR3 is given with its conserved first and last residue. D genes are given only for firm matches. Only part of the rows carry a size: once, few, many, or a class if the clone is expanded.

TRBV5-1	TRBD1	TRBJ1-6	NA	CASSSGQGVNSPLHF	TGCGCCAGCAGCTCGGGACAGGGGGTTAATTCACCCCTCCACTTT
TRBV6-5	NA	TRBJ2-7	once	CASSYSAPGSGYEQYF	TGTGCCAGCAGTTACTCGGCACCGGGCTCAGGGTACGAGCAGTACTTC
TRBV6-1	TRBD1	TRBJ1-5	few	CASSDRGRERPQHF	TGTGCCAGCAGTGACAGGGGGCGAGAGAGGCCCCAGCATTTT
TRBV11-2	TRBD2	TRBJ2-2	few	CASSPLVGLAGTGELFF	TGTGCCAGCAGTCCCCTTGTGGGACTAGCGGGCACCGGGGAGCTGTTTTTT
TRBV10-3	TRBD1	TRBJ2-1	NA	CAISPGQGVLDEQFF	TGTGCCATCAGCCCGGGACAGGGTGTTTTAGATGAGCAGTTCTTC
TRBV25-1	NA	TRBJ2-3	NA	CASSSEADTQYF	TGTGCCAGCAGCTCGGAGGCGGATACGCAGTATTTT
TRBV5-1	TRBD1	TRBJ2-2	NA	CASSLRQGPGELFF	TGCGCCAGCAGCTTACGACAGGGTCCCGGGGAGCTGTTTTTT
TRBV14	TRBD2	TRBJ2-3	NA	CASSRGLAGAAWATDTQYF	TGTGCCAGCAGCCGGGGACTAGCGGGGGCCGCTTGGGCCACAGATACGCAGTATTTT
TRBV5-1	TRBD1	TRBJ1-6	NA	CASSLLTGAGNSPLHF	TGCGCCAGCAGCTTGCTGACAGGGGCGGGTAATTCACCCCTCCACTTT
TRBV19	NA	TRBJ2-4	once	CASTPGDKNIQYF	TGTGCCAGTACCCCCGGGGACAAAAACATTCAGTACTTC
TRBV6-6	TRBD1	TRBJ1-1	NA	CASTIGQGGTEAFF	TGTGCCAGCACTATCGGACAGGGGGGGACTGAAGCTTTCTTT
TRBV7-9	TRBD2	TRBJ2-7	NA	CASSLGLAGTYYEQYF	TGTGCCAGCAGCTTAGGACTAGCGGGGACCTACTACGAGCAGTACTTC
TRBV18	TRBD1	TRBJ1-6	NA	CASSPSWDSNNSPLHF	TGTGCCAGCTCCCCCTCTTGGGACAGCAATAATTCACCCCTCCACTTT
TRBV11-2	NA	TRBJ2-7	NA	CASSLSGLSYEQYF	TGTGCCAGCAGTCTGTCAGGGCTCTCCTACGAGCAGTACTTC
TRBV6-1	NA	TRBJ2-1	NA	CASSEDRAGYNEQFF	TGTGCCAGCAGTGAAGACAGGGCGGGCTACAATGAGCAGTTCTTC
TRBV5-1	NA	TRBJ2-1	once	CASSFSSANYNEQFF	TGCGCCAGCAGCTTTTCCAGCGCGAACTACAATGAGCAGTTCTTC
TRBV19	TRBD1	TRBJ2-5	NA	CASSPGQAWETQYF	TGTGCCAGTAGTCCCGGACAGGCGTGGGAGACCCAGTACTTC
TRBV4-1	TRBD1	TRBJ2-7	few	CASSPGQGARFYEQYF	TGCGCCAGCAGCCCAGGACAGGGGGCGCGTTTCTACGAGCAGTACTTC
TRBV4-2	TRBD2	TRBJ2-5	NA	CASSQVWASGGETQYF	TGTGCCAGCAGCCAAGTCTGGGCTTCGGGGGGAGAGACCCAGTACTTC
TRBV7-3	NA	TRBJ2-1	NA	CASSLDRGENNEQFF	TGTGCCAGCAGCTTAGATCGCGGGGAGAACAATGAGCAGTTCTTC
TRBV28	TRBD1	TRBJ1-5	NA	CASNGQGVQPQHF	TGTGCCAGCAACGGACAGGGTGTCCAGCCCCAGCATTTT
TRBV2	NA	TRBJ1-2	NA	CASSEGLGGYTF	TGTGCCAGCAGTGAAGGGCTTGGTGGCTACACCTTC
TRBV18	NA	TRBJ2-7	NA	CASSPVGYEQYF	TGTGCCAGCTCACCTGTCGGCTACGAGCAGTACTTC
TRBV19	NA	TRBJ2-2	NA	CASSIRRVDTGELFF	TGTGCCAGTAGTATTAGGAGGGTTGACACCGGGGAGCTGTTTTTT
TRBV30	NA	TRBJ1-5	NA	CAWTGGAGQPQHF	TGTGCCTGGACCGGGGGGGCTGGTCAGCCCCAGCATTTT
TRBV18	NA	TRBJ2-3	NA	CASSPRRGVTFTDTQYF	TGTGCCAGCTCACCACGGAGGGGCGTCACGTTCACAGATACGCAGTATTTT
TRBV9	TRBD1	TRBJ1-2	NA	CASSVGEQGGSYTF	TGTGCCAGCAGCGTAGGGGAACAGGGGGGGAGCTACACCTTC
TRBV6-5	TRBD1	TRBJ2-5	NA	CASSLGTGHQETQYF	TGTGCCAGCAGTTTAGGGACAGGCCACCAAGAGACCCAGTACTTC
TRBV29-1	NA	TRBJ2-3	NA	CSADPGSTDTQYF	TGCAGCGCTGACCCAGGGAGCACAGATACGCAGTATTTT
TRBV29-1	NA	TRBJ2-3	once	CSVEYINRPTDTQYF	TGCAGCGTTGAATACATCAATCGTCCCACAGATACGCAGTATTTT
TRBV12-5	TRBD1	TRBJ1-4	NA	CASGLGQGREKLFF	TGTGCTAGTGGTCTTGGACAGGGACGGGAAAAACTGTTTTTT
TRBV27	TRBD1	TRBJ2-7	few	CCVQGQGAEEQYF	TGTTGCGTCCAGGGACAGGGGGCCGAAGAGCAGTACTTC
TRBV7-2	TRBD1	TRBJ2-7	NA	CASRPGQASYEQYF	TGTGCCAGCAGGCCAGGACAGGCCTCCTACGAGCAGTACTTC
TRBV19	TRBD1	TRBJ1-1	NA	CASRVQGLLIGNTEAFF	TGTGCCAGTAGGGTACAGGGGCTCCTTATAGGGAACACTGAAGCTTTCTTT
TRBV5-4	NA	TRBJ1-4	NA	CASSFRTQGGDEKLFF	TGTGCCAGCAGCTTTCGGACGCAGGGCGGTGATGAAAAACTGTTTTTT
TRBV19	NA	TRBJ1-2	few	CASSIGPSNYGYTF	TGTGCCAGTAGTATAGGTCCATCTAACTATGGCTACACCTTC
TRBV19	TRBD1	TRBJ2-7	NA	CASSPGQGAYEQYF	TGTGCCAGTAGTCCGGGACAGGGCGCCTACGAGCAGTACTTC
TRBV5-1	NA	TRBJ1-2	NA	CATTSQQGNGYTF	TGCGCCACCACCTCGCAACAGGGCAATGGCTACACCTTC
TRBV27	TRBD1	TRBJ1-5	NA	CASSPTKTFSGGNNQPQHF	TGTGCCAGCAGTCCAACGAAAACCTTCTCAGGGGGCAACAATCAGCCCCAGCATTTT
TRBV5-1	NA	TRBJ1-1	NA	CASSVTAGNTEAFF	TGCGCCAGCAGCGTGACAGCAGGAAACACTGAAGCTTTCTTT
TRBV5-5	NA	TRBJ2-1	NA	CASSLDYYSSYNEQFF	TGTGCCAGCAGCTTGGACTACTATAGCTCCTACAATGAGCAGTTCTTC
TRBV28	TRBD2	TRBJ2-1	NA	CASSLSPGLAGKYEQFF	TGTGCCAGCAGTTTATCCCCCGGGCTAGCGGGGAAGTATGAGCAGTTCTTC
TRBV3-1/TRBV3-2	NA	TRBJ2-1	NA	CASSHSASQNNEQFF	TGTGCCAGCAGCCATTCAGCTAGCCAAAACAATGAGCAGTTCTTC
TRBV5-1	NA	TRBJ2-1	NA	CASSLVQGAGDEQFF	TGCGCCAGCAGCTTGGTACAGGGAGCCGGCGATGAGCAGTTCTTC
TRBV28	NA	TRBJ2-4	NA	CASAGLIGSQDIQYF	TGTGCCAGCGCCGGGTTGATAGGGAGCCAAGACATTCAGTACTTC
TRBV9	NA	TRBJ2-1	NA	CASSVVEQVPYNEQFF	TGTGCCAGCAGCGTAGTTGAGCAGGTCCCCTACAATGAGCAGTTCTTC
TRBV7-3	TRBD1	TRBJ1-4	NA	CASSSGTGWHEKLFF	TGTGCCAGCAGCTCAGGGACAGGGTGGCATGAAAAACTGTTTTTT
TRBV2	TRBD2	TRBJ2-1	once	CASRRTSGNYNEQFF	TGTGCCAGCAGGAGGACTAGCGGGAACTACAATGAGCAGTTCTTC
TRBV9	TRBD1	TRBJ1-2	NA	CASSVGQGARYGYTF	TGTGCCAGCAGCGTGGGACAGGGGGCTCGGTATGGCTACACCTTC
TRBV11-2	TRBD1	TRBJ2-3	NA	CASSRQTGVSTDTQYF	TGTGCCAGCAGCCGGCAGACAGGGGTTAGCACAGATACGCAGTATTTT
TRBV27	NA	TRBJ2-5	NA	CASSLYQGGRETQYF	TGTGCCAGCAGTTTATATCAGGGGGGTAGGGAGACCCAGTACTTC
TRBV3-1/TRBV3-2	TRBD2	TRBJ2-7	NA	CASSTSGGSYEQYF	TGTGCCAGCAGTACTAGCGGGGGTTCCTACGAGCAGTACTTC
TRBV5-1	TRBD2	TRBJ2-5	NA	CASSPRGVSYQETQYF	TGCGCCAGCAGCCCGCGGGGGGTTTCCTACCAAGAGACCCAGTACTTC
TRBV5-6	NA	TRBJ1-2	NA	CASYDTDSLYGYTF	TGTGCCAGCTATGACACGGACAGCCTCTATGGCTACACCTTC
TRBV27	TRBD1	TRBJ1-6	once	CASSLAGQGRSPLHF	TGTGCCAGCAGTTTGGCGGGACAGGGAAGGTCACCCCTCCACTTT
TRBV5-1	NA	TRBJ2-3	NA	CASSLADRSGPDTQYF	TGCGCCAGCAGCTTGGCGGACAGATCGGGACCAGATACGCAGTATTTT
TRBV27	NA	TRBJ1-5	once	CASSLQYNQPQHF	TGTGCCAGCAGTTTACAGTACAATCAGCCCCAGCATTTT